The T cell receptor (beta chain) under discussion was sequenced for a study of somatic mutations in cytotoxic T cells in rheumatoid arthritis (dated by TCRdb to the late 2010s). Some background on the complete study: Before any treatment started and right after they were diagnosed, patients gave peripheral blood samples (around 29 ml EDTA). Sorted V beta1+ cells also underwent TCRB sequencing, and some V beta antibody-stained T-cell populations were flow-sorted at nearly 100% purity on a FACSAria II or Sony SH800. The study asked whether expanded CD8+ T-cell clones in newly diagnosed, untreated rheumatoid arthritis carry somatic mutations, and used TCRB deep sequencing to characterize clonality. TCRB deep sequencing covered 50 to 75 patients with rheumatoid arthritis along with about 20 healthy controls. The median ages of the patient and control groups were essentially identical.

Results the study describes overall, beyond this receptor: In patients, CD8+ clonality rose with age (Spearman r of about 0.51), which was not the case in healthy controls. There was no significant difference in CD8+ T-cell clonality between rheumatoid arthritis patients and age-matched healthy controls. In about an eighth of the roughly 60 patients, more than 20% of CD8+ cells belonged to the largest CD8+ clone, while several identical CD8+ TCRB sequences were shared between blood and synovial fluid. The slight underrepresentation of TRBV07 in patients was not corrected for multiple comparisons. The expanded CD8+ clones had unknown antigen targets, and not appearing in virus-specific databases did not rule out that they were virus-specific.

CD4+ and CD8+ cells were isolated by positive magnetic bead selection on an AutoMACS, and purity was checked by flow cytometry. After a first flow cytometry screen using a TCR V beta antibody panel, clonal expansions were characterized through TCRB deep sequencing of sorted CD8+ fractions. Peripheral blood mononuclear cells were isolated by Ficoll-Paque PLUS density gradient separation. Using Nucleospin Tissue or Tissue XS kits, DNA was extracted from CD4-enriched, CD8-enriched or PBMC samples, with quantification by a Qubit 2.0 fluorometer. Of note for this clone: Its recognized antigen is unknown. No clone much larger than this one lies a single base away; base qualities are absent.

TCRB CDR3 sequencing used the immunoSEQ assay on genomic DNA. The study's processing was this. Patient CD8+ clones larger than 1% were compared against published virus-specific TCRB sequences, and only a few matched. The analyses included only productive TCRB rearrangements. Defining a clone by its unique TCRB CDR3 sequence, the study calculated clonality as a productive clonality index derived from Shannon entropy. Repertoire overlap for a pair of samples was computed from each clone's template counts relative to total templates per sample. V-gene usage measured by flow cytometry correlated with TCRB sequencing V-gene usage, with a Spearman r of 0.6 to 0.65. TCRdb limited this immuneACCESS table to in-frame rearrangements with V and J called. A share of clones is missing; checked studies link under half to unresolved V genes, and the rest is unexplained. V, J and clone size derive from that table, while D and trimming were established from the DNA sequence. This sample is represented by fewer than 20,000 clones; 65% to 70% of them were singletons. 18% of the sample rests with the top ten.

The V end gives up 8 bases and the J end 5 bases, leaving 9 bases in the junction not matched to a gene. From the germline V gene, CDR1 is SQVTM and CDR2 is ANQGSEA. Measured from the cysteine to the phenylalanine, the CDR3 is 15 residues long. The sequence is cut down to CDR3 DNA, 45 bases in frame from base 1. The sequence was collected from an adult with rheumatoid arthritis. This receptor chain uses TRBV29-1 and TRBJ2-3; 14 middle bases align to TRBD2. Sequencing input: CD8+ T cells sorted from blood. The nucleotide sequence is TGCAGCTCGCTGACTAGCGGGGGGGCTGGAGATACGCAGTATTTT. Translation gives CSSLTSGGAGDTQYF.